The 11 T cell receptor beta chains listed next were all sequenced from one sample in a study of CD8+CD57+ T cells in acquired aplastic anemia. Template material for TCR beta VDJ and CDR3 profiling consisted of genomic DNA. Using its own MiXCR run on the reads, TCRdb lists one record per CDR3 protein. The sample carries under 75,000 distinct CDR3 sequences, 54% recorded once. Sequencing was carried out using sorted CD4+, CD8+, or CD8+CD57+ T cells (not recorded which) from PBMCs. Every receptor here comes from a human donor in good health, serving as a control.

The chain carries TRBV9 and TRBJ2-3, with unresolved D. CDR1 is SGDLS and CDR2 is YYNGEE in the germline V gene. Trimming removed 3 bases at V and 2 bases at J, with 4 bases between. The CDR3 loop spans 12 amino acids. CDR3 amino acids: CASSADTDTQYF. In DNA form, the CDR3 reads TGTGCCAGCAGCGCCGACACAGATACGCAGTATTTT.

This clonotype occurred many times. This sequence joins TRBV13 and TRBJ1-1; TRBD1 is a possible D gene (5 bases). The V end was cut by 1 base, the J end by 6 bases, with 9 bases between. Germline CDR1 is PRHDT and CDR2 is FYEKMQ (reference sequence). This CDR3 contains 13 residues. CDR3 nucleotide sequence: TGTGCCAGCAGCTTAGCTCCGGGACCTGAAGCTTTCTTT. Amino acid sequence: CASSLAPGPEAFF.

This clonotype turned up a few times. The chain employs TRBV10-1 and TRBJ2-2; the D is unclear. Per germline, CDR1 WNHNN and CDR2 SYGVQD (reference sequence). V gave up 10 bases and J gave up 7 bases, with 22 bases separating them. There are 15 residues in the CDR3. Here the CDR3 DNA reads TGCGCCATAGTATACGGCGGAGATTCGGTCGGGGAGCTGTTTTTT. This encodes CAIVYGGDSVGELFF.

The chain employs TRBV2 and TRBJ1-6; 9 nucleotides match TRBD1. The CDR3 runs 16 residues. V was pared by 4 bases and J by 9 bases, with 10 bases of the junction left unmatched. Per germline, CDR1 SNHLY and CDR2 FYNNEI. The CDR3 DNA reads TGTGCCAGCAGTGGAATACGGGACAGGGTCATTTCACCCCTCCACTTT. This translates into CASSGIRDRVISPLHF.

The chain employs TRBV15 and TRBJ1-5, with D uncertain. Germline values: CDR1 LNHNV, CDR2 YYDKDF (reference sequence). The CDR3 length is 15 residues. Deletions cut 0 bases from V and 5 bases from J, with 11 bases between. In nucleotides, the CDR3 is TGTGCCACCAGCAGAGAGGGAAGGTGGGATCAGCCCCAGCATTTT. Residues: CATSREGRWDQPQHF.

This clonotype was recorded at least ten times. The CDR3 region has the DNA TGTGCCAGCAGCTTCAGGGGGACCGCCCAAGAGACCCAGTACTTC. This sequence encodes CASSFRGTAQETQYF. The chain uses TRBV5-4 and TRBJ2-5, with TRBD1 matching 7 bases. With 2 bases clipped from V and 1 base from J, the junction kept 5 bases outside the gene matches. The CDR3 runs 15 residues. Per germline, CDR1 SGHNT and CDR2 YYREEE (reference sequence).

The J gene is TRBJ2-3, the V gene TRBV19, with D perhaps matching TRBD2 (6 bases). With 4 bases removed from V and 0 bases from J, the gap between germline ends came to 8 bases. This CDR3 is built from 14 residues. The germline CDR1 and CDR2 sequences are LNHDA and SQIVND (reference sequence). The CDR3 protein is CASSTGTSTDTQYF. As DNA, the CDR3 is TGTGCCAGTAGTACAGGGACTAGCACAGATACGCAGTATTTT.

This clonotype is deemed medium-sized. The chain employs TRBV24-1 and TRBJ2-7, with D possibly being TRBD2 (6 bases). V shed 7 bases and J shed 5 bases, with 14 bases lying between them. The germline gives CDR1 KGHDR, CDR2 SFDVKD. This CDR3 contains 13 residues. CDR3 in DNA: TGTGCCACCAGAAACGGCGGAGGGGACGAGCAGTACTTC. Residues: CATRNGGGDEQYF.

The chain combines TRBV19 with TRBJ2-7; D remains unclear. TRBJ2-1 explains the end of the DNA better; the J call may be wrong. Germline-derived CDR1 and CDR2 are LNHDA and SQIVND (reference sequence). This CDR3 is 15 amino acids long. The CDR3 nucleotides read TGTGCCAGTAGTCCCCACGTCGCCCGAAACGATGAGCAGTTCTTC. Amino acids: CASSPHVARNDEQFF.

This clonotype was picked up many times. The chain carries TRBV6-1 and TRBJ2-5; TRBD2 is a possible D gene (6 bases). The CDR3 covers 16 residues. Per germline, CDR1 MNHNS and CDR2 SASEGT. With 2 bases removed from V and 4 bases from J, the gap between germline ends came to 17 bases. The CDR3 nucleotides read TGTGCCAGCAGTGAACGGGTTGGGACCGGGGGAGAGACCCAGTACTTC. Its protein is CASSERVGTGGETQYF.

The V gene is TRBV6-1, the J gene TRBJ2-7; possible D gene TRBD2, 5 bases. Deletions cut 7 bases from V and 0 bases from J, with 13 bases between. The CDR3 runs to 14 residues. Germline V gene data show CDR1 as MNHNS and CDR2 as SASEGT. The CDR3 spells CASTFGVASYEQYV. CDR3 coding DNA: TGTGCCAGCACCTTCGGGGTCGCCTCCTACGAGCAGTACGTC.